This T cell receptor beta chain was found in a study of tumor and adjacent non-tumor tissue in lung cancer (dated by TCRdb to the late 2010s). Background on the whole study: Patients with adenocarcinoma (approximately twelve), squamous cell carcinoma (2) and small cell lung cancer (1) were included in the cohort. Ages among the 15 or so patients ranged from roughly 31 to 76 years, there were some 10 men and 5 women, and disease was at TNM stage I to III. Sequencing produced more than 100,000,000 productive TCRbeta reads in total, an average of approximately 4.1 million reads per sample. Using bulk TCRbeta repertoires from roughly 14 lung cancer patients, the study set lung tumor tissue side by side with matched distant non-tumor lung tissue. More than 25 paired specimens, one tumor and one normal lung sample per patient, were profiled by TCRbeta CDR3 sequencing. Here is what the overall study found, with its caveats: A significantly larger cumulative share of the repertoire was made up by the top 100 clones in normal lung than in tumor tissue. Significantly higher TCR diversity was found in younger patients, and higher tumor TCR diversity was associated with shorter overall and disease-free survival. Neither the sequencing platform nor unique molecular identifiers are mentioned in the methods. Only 15 or so patients were included in the cohort, and the need for larger samples and more detailed clinical data was noted by the authors. Peripheral blood was not sequenced, so blood TCRbeta repertoires were not examined in the lung cancer patients of the study. Tumor tissue showed significantly greater TCR diversity (inverse Simpson) than normal lung tissue (approximately 430 vs 150, P = 0.0075, Mann-Whitney U test).

Library generation was performed with multiplex PCR. Sequencing took place on an Illumina HiSeq 2500. TCRbeta libraries were constructed through three rounds of nested PCR with primers (Table S4) according to protocols modified from ARM-PCR. PCR products of 200-500 bp were gel-excised and purified with the QIAquick gel extraction kit before sequencing. Turning to the authors' computational methods: Reads were cleaned using Trimmomatic, were merged into complete CDR3 sequences using FLASH, and were assigned to V(D)J germline segments using MiTCR. Clonal diversity was computed as the inverse Simpson's index with VDJtools. A read counted as productive if the sequence was in-frame and lacked a premature stop codon. The public reads were run again by TCRdb, first through fastp at Q25 and then through MiXCR, and only productive beta chains were kept. Duplicate CDR3 protein sequences are folded into a single record with the most common DNA and genes. V and J calls and clone size were set by TCRdb, not the authors. The table for this sample lists 85,000 to 130,000 distinct CDR3 sequences; 65% of them were counted only once. Approximately 19% of the sample is in the top ten clones.

RNA was extracted from bulk unsorted tissue and checked for quality with a NanoDrop ND-1000 and an Agilent 2100. For the normal lung samples, distant non-tumor tissue was collected more than 3 cm away from the tumor edge. Newly diagnosed lung cancer patients without prior chemotherapy who had been admitted for thoracic surgery in China between August and November 2014 were enrolled as donors. Patients who had received previous radiotherapy or chemotherapy, or who had another concurrent cancer, were excluded from the study. Surgical tissue pieces of 1-2 cm3 were preserved in RNAlater solution and were kept at -80 degrees C until use. The CDR3 starts with the cysteine, ends with the phenylalanine, and has 17 residues. The retained sequence is limited to the CDR3, 51 bases, with the frame set at the first base. From a lookup of the germline V gene, CDR1 and CDR2 are MNHEY and SVGAGI. This clonotype was seen repeatedly, ten times or more. What this receptor recognizes is not known. The junction departs from germline at one end; a sequencing error may be responsible.

Sequenced sample: distant non-tumor lung tissue. The source is a man aged 25-45 years with non-small cell lung cancer. The chain uses TRBV6-5 and TRBJ2-1, with the D gene call left open. The nucleotide sequence is TGTGCCAGCAGCTACTCATGGGCGGCCAGCTCCTACAATGAGCAGTTCTTC. It translates to CASSYSWAASSYNEQFF.